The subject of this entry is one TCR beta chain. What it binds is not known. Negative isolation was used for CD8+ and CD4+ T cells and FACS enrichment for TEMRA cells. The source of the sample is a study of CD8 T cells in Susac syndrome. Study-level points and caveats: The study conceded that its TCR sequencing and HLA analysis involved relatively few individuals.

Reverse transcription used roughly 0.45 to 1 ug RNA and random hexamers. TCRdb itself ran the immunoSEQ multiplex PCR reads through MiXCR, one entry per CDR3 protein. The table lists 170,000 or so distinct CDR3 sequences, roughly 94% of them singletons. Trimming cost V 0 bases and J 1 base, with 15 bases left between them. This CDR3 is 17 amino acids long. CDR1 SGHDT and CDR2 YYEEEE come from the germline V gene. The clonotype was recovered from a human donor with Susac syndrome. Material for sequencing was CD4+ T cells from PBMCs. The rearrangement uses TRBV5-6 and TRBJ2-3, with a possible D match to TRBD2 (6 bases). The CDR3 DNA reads TGTGCCAGCAGCTTGGTGTCTTCCCCGGGAGGCACAGATACGCAGTATTTT. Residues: CASSLVSSPGGTDTQYF.